One T cell receptor beta chain is described in this entry. Its target is not known. The V segment lost 4 bases and the J segment 1 base; nucleotides outside the gene matches: 3. The CDR3 consists of 16 residues. All the donors were Caucasian adults who lived in Nashville, Tennessee. This specimen comes from a study of shared clonotypes between healthy human individuals. The overall study: Every donor yielded three CD4 naive, three CD4 memory, two CD8 naive and one CD8 memory plate.

Libraries were prepared by immunoSEQ multiplex PCR; TCRdb keeps only in-frame clonotypes and omits some of them. Here the sample spans approximately 2,300,000 clones, around 92% being singletons. Study results and limitations: Larger estimated richness was generally recorded for naive subsets relative to memory subsets. Non-shared clonotypes were found to have lower generation probabilities than the clonotypes that were shared by all four of the sorted-subset donors.

The chain couples TRBV23-1 to TRBJ2-2, with 10 nucleotides matching TRBD1. TRBV23-1 is noted as an ORF with a role that remains uncertain. Source material: naive CD4+ T cells from PBMCs. Noted subset: CD45RA+ positively selected. This TCR derives from a man younger than 35 in good health. Some clones in this sample may be carry-over from other donors' samples. Here the CDR3 DNA reads TGCGCCAGCAGTCGTGACAGGGGGCAGAACACCGGGGAGCTGTTTTTT. It is translated as CASSRDRGQNTGELFF.